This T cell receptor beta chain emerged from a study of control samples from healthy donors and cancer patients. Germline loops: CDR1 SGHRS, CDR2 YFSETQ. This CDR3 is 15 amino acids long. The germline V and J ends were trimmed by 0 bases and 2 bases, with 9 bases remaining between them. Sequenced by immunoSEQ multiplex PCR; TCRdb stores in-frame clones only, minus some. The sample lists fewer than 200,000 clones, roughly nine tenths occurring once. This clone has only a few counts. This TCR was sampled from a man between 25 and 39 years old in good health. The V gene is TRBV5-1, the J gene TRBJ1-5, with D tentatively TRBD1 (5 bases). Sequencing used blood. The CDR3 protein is CASSLGGAGNQPQHF. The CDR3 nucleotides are TGCGCCAGCAGCTTGGGAGGGGCTGGCAATCAGCCCCAGCATTTT.